One and the same sample provided the 23 T cell receptor beta chains below, sequenced in a study of Graves' ophthalmopathy and Graves' hyperthyroidism. Beta-chain TCR CDR3 regions were amplified from RNA transcripts. Second-round multiplex PCR came after first-round RT-PCR with HTBI primers. TCRdb reprocessed the multiplex PCR reads with MiXCR, giving one entry per CDR3 protein. The sample comprises 450,000 or so distinct CDR3 sequences, around 15% of which are singletons, and over 8% rests with the top ten. Sequenced input: blood. The receptors were gathered from a woman aged 30 to 39 with Graves' ophthalmopathy.

This clonotype was seen a few times. The V gene is TRBV18, the J gene TRBJ1-5, with 9 bases matching TRBD1. This CDR3 is built from 14 residues. Germline-derived CDR1 and CDR2 are KGHSH and LQKENI. J gave up 5 bases and V 4 bases, and 3 bases lay outside the gene matches. The CDR3 is CASSRRDRDQPQHF. The DNA of the CDR3 is TGTGCCAGCTCACGAAGGGACAGGGATCAGCCCCAGCATTTT.

This clonotype was seen many times. The rearrangement uses TRBV20-1 and TRBJ2-4; D uncertain. Trimming shortened V by 3 bases and J by 7 bases, and 10 bases separated the two germline ends. In germline, CDR1 is DFQATT, CDR2 SNEGSKA (reference sequence). This CDR3 has 12 amino acids. Here the CDR3 reads CSASDLGNIQYF. The CDR3 DNA follows: TGCAGTGCTAGTGATTTGGGGAACATTCAGTACTTC.

This clonotype was counted ten times or more. This rearrangement joins TRBV12-3 or TRBV12-4 to TRBJ1-1; D is unclear. CDR3 length: 13 residues. Trimming left V 5 bases short and J 0 bases short, with 7 bases between. Here the CDR3 reads CASSPDVNTEAFF. CDR3 DNA: TGTGCCAGCAGTCCCGACGTGAACACTGAAGCTTTCTTT.

This clonotype was observed many times. The chain carries TRBV5-1 and TRBJ2-2, with a tentative D call TRBD1 (5 bases). The ends were cut back, 7 bases at V and 2 bases at J, with 12 bases in the middle. The CDR3 sequence is 14 residues long. CDR1 SGHRS and CDR2 YFSETQ come from the germline V gene. The CDR3 region has the DNA TGCGCCAGCCACCCGACAGCCAACACCGGGGAGCTGTTTTTT. Its protein is CASHPTANTGELFF.

This clonotype was seen many times. V usage is TRBV20-1 and J usage is TRBJ1-1; the match to TRBD1 covers 7 bases. V shed 8 bases, J shed 5 bases, and the junction held 14 bases outside the gene matches. This CDR3 comprises 14 residues. The V gene's germline CDR1 is DFQATT and CDR2 SNEGSKA (reference sequence). The chain's CDR3 is CSPKGPRGATEAFF. CDR3 coding DNA: TGCAGTCCCAAGGGTCCCAGGGGGGCTACTGAAGCTTTCTTT.

This clonotype occurred many times. DNA for the CDR3: TGTGCCAGCAGTTTATTGGGGGTGCGCGTGGAGACCCAGTACTTC. This codes for CASSLLGVRVETQYF. The chain combines TRBV28 with TRBJ2-5; perhaps D is TRBD1 or TRBD2 (5 bases each). This CDR3 contains 15 residues. The germline CDR1 and CDR2 sequences are MDHEN and SYDVKM. V was trimmed by 1 base and J by 5 bases, leaving 14 bases between them.

This clonotype was seen repeatedly, ten times or more. V gene TRBV6-2 or TRBV6-3 combines with J gene TRBJ2-2; 11 bases agree with TRBD2. J was trimmed by 4 bases and V by 6 bases; bases with no gene match: 7. The CDR3 extends over 16 amino acids. Germline V gene sequence: CDR1 MNHEY, CDR2 SVGEGT. The CDR3 reads CASSSLAGGATGELFF. The CDR3 bases are TGTGCCAGCAGCTCCTTAGCGGGAGGGGCCACCGGGGAGCTGTTTTTT.

This clonotype was counted only a few times. The CDR3 loop reads CASSLGLAIEAFF. CDR3 nucleotide sequence: TGTGCCAGCAGCTTGGGACTGGCTATTGAAGCTTTCTTT. The gene calls are TRBV5-6 and TRBJ1-1; D call uncertain. V lost 0 bases, J lost 7 bases, and 10 bases lay in between. This CDR3 is built from 13 residues. Per germline, CDR1 SGHDT and CDR2 YYEEEE.

This clonotype was detected many times. V is TRBV6-2 or TRBV6-3 and J is TRBJ1-2; D is ambiguous. V lost 0 bases and J 5 bases, leaving 7 bases between the germline ends. The CDR3 has 13 residues. Germline assignment: CDR1 MNHEY and CDR2 SVGEGT. In DNA form, the CDR3 reads TGTGCCAGCAGTTACTCCACAGAGTATGGCTACACCTTC. Translation gives CASSYSTEYGYTF.

The sample holds many counts of this clonotype. This chain links TRBV20-1 with TRBJ1-3; D unclear. V was pared by 0 bases and J by 0 bases, with 9 bases between. The V gene's germline CDR1 is DFQATT and CDR2 SNEGSKA (reference sequence). The CDR3 sequence is 15 residues long. The CDR3 sequence: CSAREGTFSGNTIYF. CDR3 DNA: TGCAGTGCTAGAGAAGGAACCTTCTCTGGAAACACCATATATTTT.

Ten or more counts support this clonotype. The chain couples TRBV29-1 to TRBJ1-1; D is perhaps TRBD1 (5 bases). Germline assignment: CDR1 SQVTM and CDR2 ANQGSEA. The CDR3 has 14 amino acids. V lost 3 bases and J 5 bases, leaving 16 bases between the germline ends. The CDR3 DNA reads TGCAGCGTTGAGGATCCGGGGCTAGAAACTGAAGCTTTCTTT. This gives the protein CSVEDPGLETEAFF.

The sample holds many counts of this clonotype. This chain's CDR3 is CASSPRPVYGELFF. DNA for the CDR3: TGTGCCAGCAGTCCCCGACCCGTATACGGGGAGCTGTTTTTT. The chain couples TRBV28 to TRBJ2-2; D call uncertain. V was trimmed by 5 bases and J by 7 bases, leaving 14 bases between them. CDR1 is MDHEN, CDR2 SYDVKM, per germline. The CDR3 has 14 residues.

The rearrangement links TRBV7-2 to TRBJ2-7, with D possibly being TRBD2 (6 bases). The CDR3 runs to 15 residues. Germline V gene lookup returns CDR1 SGHTA and CDR2 FQGNSA. Trimming cost V 3 bases and J 0 bases, with 12 bases left between them. CDR3 DNA: TGTGCCAGCAGCTTCCCCGGGAGCTTCTCCTACGAGCAGTACTTC. Residues: CASSFPGSFSYEQYF. The full variable domain, with the rest looked up from reference TRBV7-2 and TRBJ2-7, is GAGVSQSPSNKVTEKGKDVELRCDPISGHTALYWYRQSLGQGLEFLIYFQGNSAPDKSGLPSDRFSAERTGGSVSTLTIQRTQQEDSAVYLCASSFPGSFSYEQYFGPGTRLTVT.

This clonotype was counted only a few times. The chain uses TRBV10-1 and TRBJ1-6; 7 nucleotides agree with TRBD1. CDR3 length: 14 amino acids. The ends lost 7 bases at V and 2 bases at J; junction bases unmatched: 2. Germline V gives CDR1 WNHNN, CDR2 SYGVQD (reference sequence). As DNA, the CDR3 is TGCGCCAGCAAGGGGGCTGCCTATAATTCACCCCTCCACTTT. Its translation is CASKGAAYNSPLHF.

The rearrangement links TRBV6-5 to TRBJ2-7; 8 bases line up with TRBD1. This CDR3 has 17 residues. Germline V gene sequence: CDR1 MNHEY, CDR2 SVGAGI. V shed 0 bases and J 2 bases; nucleotides not matched to a gene: 9. The CDR3 sequence is CASSYSSFPGGPYEQYF. CDR3 DNA: TGTGCCAGCAGTTACTCGAGTTTTCCAGGGGGCCCCTACGAGCAGTACTTC.

The sample holds many counts of this clonotype. The V and J genes are TRBV20-1 and TRBJ2-5; D is uncertain. Per germline, CDR1 DFQATT and CDR2 SNEGSKA (reference sequence). CDR3 length: 15 amino acids. Trimming removed 1 base from V and 5 bases from J, with 17 bases in between. The CDR3 sequence is CSARVGRRGKETQYF. The CDR3 region has the DNA TGCAGTGCTAGAGTTGGGCGGCGCGGTAAGGAGACCCAGTACTTC.

This clonotype came up a few times. The rearrangement links TRBV12-5 to TRBJ2-7; D is ambiguous. The V and J ends lost 1 base and 0 bases respectively, with 7 bases between them. The CDR3 spans 14 residues. Germline V gene lookup returns CDR1 LGHNT and CDR2 FRNRAP. The CDR3 DNA reads as TGTGCTAGTGGTTTGGACGGGCCCTCCTACGAGCAGTACTTC. Encoded protein: CASGLDGPSYEQYF.

Concerning this clonotype: A read error may explain this, as a much larger clone is one base away. The genes are TRBV5-1 and TRBJ1-1; D uncertain. Germline assignment: CDR1 SGHRS and CDR2 YFSETQ. This CDR3 comprises 14 residues. CDR3 DNA sequence: TGCGCCAGCAGCTTGGAAGCGGCTAACACTGAATCTTTCTTT. Protein product: CASSLEAANTESFF.

Ten or more counts support this clonotype. The chain carries TRBV6-2 or TRBV6-3 and TRBJ2-5; D remains unclear. Trimming removed 6 bases from V and 7 bases from J, with 9 bases in between. The germline V gene encodes CDR1 MNHEY and CDR2 SVGEGT. The CDR3 contains 11 residues. CDR3 region: CASSNPGTQYF. CDR3 bases: TGTGCCAGCAGCAATCCAGGGACCCAGTACTTC.

The chain links TRBV12-3 or TRBV12-4 to TRBJ2-7; D may be TRBD1 (5 bases). The CDR3 contains 13 residues. Between the trimmed V and J ends, which lost 5 bases and 0 bases, there was a span of 8 bases. The CDR3 loop reads CASSRQFSYEQYF. The CDR3 DNA follows: TGTGCCAGCAGTCGACAGTTCTCCTACGAGCAGTACTTC.

This clonotype occurred many times. Here the CDR3 DNA reads TGTGCCAGTAGTGTGACAGGGAGTTCACCCCTCCACTTT. As protein: CASSVTGSSPLHF. The chain has TRBV19 and TRBJ1-6; 7 positions agree with TRBD1. This CDR3 region has 13 residues. The germline V gene encodes CDR1 LNHDA and CDR2 SQIVND (reference sequence). The V segment lost 5 bases and the J segment 9 bases; nucleotides outside the gene matches: 4.

This clonotype has at least ten counts. The rearrangement links TRBV3-1 to TRBJ1-2; D is possibly TRBD1 (5 bases). The CDR3 totals 15 residues. Looked up from germline, CDR1 is LGHDT and CDR2 is YNNKEL (reference sequence). V shed 1 base and J shed 0 bases, with 9 bases lying between them. The CDR3 DNA follows: TGTGCCAGCAGCCAAGGGGGGGTAGCTAACTATGGCTACACCTTC. Protein product: CASSQGGVANYGYTF.

This clonotype occurred many times. The rearrangement uses TRBV12-3 or TRBV12-4 and TRBJ1-1, with 7 bases lining up with TRBD1. V dropped 5 bases and J dropped 6; count of bases not matched to a gene: 6. The CDR3 totals 13 residues. The CDR3, as DNA: TGTGCCAGCAGTCAGACAGGGTTTGCTGAAGCTTTCTTT. This codes for CASSQTGFAEAFF.